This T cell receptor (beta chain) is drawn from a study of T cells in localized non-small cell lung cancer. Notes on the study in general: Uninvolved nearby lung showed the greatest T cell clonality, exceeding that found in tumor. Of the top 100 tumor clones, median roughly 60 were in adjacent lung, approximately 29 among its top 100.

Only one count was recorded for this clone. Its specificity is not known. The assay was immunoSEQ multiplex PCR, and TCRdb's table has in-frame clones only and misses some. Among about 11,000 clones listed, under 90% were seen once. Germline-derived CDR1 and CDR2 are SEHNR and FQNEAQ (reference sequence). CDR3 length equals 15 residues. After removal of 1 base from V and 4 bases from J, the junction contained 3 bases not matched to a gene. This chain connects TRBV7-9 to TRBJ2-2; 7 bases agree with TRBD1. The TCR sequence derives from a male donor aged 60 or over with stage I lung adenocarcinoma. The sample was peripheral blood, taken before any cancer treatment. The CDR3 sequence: CASSLGQGVTGELFF. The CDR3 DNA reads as TGTGCCAGCAGCTTAGGACAGGGTGTCACCGGGGAGCTGTTTTTT. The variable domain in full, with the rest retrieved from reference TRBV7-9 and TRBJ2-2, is DTGVSQNPRHKITKRGQNVTFRCDPISEHNRLYWYRQTLGQGPEFLTYFQNEAQLEKSRLLSDRFSAERPKGSFSTLEIQRTEQGDSAMYLCASSLGQGVTGELFFGEGSRLTVL.